The TCR beta chain under discussion was sequenced for a study of blood T cell repertoires in COVID-19 (dated by TCRdb to about 2020). In the study overall: Collaborator samples came from the United States, Italy and Spain and covered acute and convalescent phases of COVID-19. The repertoires were made available in a free public database intended to serve as a resource for research on the immune response to SARS-CoV-2. Sample metadata almost always included a de-identified subject ID, COVID-19 status, age in years and sex. The samples were drawn from the first 160 participants of the ongoing ImmuneRACE study and from about 1,200 subjects provided by 6 global collaborators. Where HLA class I and class II types were available, the types were taken from metadata supplied by the sample provider, not from assay-based typing. Subjects who had been exposed to COVID-19, were actively infected with it, or had recovered from it provided the deeply sampled blood TCRbeta repertoires that made up the dataset. The prospective study material was composed of cDNA or gDNA derived from T cells, B-cell-depleted T cells, or PBMCs.

TCRbeta CDR3 regions were amplified from genomic DNA by means of the immunoSEQ Assay, a bias-controlled multiplex PCR. On the authors' methods: Within the assay, amplification of reference gene primers was used to estimate how many nucleated cells each sample contained. Sequence reads were collapsed and filtered to measure the absolute abundance of every unique TCRbeta CDR3 rearrangement. For each sample, productive Simpson clonality was calculated as the square root of Simpson's diversity index across productive rearrangements. TCRdb holds this immuneACCESS table with in-frame rearrangements only. Some clones are missing; in checked studies, unresolved V genes explain under half, and the rest has no known cause. V and J calls and clone size are given by that table; D and trimming were obtained from the DNA. The table for this sample lists approximately 15,000 clones; around 77% of them were counted only once. 14% of the sample lies in the top ten.

The collaborating institutions used their own protocols to collect whole blood in K2EDTA tubes. Collaborator samples were shipped for TCRbeta analysis as frozen whole blood, isolated PBMCs, or DNA extracted from either sample type. With regard to this clone: No cognate antigen has been identified for it. It has no much larger one-base neighbor in the sample; base qualities were not kept.

Study-wide conclusions, independent of this receptor: Clinical and demographic metadata were provided uncurated, with the amount varying by source and participant.

Counted from cysteine to phenylalanine, this CDR3 has 15 amino acids. Only CDR3 DNA remains: 45 bases, in frame from the first base. The germline V gene (reference sequence) yields LNHNV for CDR1 and YYDKDF for CDR2. Trimming removed 0 bases from V and 5 bases from J; the gene matches leave 4 bases unexplained. This clonotype was obtained from a human donor in a cohort sampled during active COVID-19. The chain was built from TRBV15 and TRBJ2-1; 7 junctional bases match TRBD1. Sequencing was performed on peripheral blood. This receptor has the CDR3 CATSREGQRNNEQFF. The sequence in DNA is TGTGCCACCAGCAGAGAGGGACAGAGAAACAATGAGCAGTTCTTC.